This T cell receptor beta chain was captured by sequencing in a study of T cell clonotyping in hematopoietic cell transplantation. Trimming stripped 5 bases from V and 1 base from J, with 11 bases between. Germline values: CDR1 MGHRA, CDR2 YSYEKL. This CDR3 spans 14 amino acids. Broader study findings: No sorting was done, leaving CD4 and CD8 contributions mixed.

Profiling relied on immunoSEQ multiplex PCR, and the TCRdb table lists in-frame clones only, not all of them. This sample has around 14,000 clones, with about 93% found just once. About this clone: Its antigen is not known.

The TCR sequence derives from a male patient between 55 and 70 years old who had an allogeneic stem cell transplant from an unrelated donor, so the T cells may come from the graft donor. Some clones in this sample may be carry-over from other donors' samples. The specimen was PBMCs, collected 30 days after allogeneic stem cell transplant. The chain couples TRBV4-1 to TRBJ2-5, with D possibly TRBD1 on 6 matching bases. CDR3 sequence reads: CASSAQGFQETQYF. CDR3 coding DNA: TGCGCCAGCAGCGCGCAGGGGTTCCAAGAGACCCAGTACTTC.